This paragraph reports one T cell receptor beta chain. These data come from a study of blood T cell repertoires in COVID-19. At the level of the study: Italy, Spain and the United States were the sources of the convalescent and acute COVID-19 samples.

The CDR3 totals 17 residues. V was cut by 4 bases and J by 6 bases, with 21 bases left in between. Germline V CDR1 and CDR2: LGHNA, YNFKEQ. Profiled with immunoSEQ multiplex PCR; TCRdb holds only in-frame clones, not every one. The repertoire has about 200,000 clones, 88% of them found once; the top ten carry over 15%. This clonotype was obtained from a man in his forties or fifties with COVID-19, enrolled during active disease. The chain uses TRBV4-2 and TRBJ2-2, with a possible D match to TRBD2 (5 bases). The specimen was peripheral blood. The CDR3 nucleotides are TGTGCCAGCAGCCGAGAACTAGTTTCCCCCGACGCCGGGGAGCTGTTTTTT. Its translation: CASSRELVSPDAGELFF.